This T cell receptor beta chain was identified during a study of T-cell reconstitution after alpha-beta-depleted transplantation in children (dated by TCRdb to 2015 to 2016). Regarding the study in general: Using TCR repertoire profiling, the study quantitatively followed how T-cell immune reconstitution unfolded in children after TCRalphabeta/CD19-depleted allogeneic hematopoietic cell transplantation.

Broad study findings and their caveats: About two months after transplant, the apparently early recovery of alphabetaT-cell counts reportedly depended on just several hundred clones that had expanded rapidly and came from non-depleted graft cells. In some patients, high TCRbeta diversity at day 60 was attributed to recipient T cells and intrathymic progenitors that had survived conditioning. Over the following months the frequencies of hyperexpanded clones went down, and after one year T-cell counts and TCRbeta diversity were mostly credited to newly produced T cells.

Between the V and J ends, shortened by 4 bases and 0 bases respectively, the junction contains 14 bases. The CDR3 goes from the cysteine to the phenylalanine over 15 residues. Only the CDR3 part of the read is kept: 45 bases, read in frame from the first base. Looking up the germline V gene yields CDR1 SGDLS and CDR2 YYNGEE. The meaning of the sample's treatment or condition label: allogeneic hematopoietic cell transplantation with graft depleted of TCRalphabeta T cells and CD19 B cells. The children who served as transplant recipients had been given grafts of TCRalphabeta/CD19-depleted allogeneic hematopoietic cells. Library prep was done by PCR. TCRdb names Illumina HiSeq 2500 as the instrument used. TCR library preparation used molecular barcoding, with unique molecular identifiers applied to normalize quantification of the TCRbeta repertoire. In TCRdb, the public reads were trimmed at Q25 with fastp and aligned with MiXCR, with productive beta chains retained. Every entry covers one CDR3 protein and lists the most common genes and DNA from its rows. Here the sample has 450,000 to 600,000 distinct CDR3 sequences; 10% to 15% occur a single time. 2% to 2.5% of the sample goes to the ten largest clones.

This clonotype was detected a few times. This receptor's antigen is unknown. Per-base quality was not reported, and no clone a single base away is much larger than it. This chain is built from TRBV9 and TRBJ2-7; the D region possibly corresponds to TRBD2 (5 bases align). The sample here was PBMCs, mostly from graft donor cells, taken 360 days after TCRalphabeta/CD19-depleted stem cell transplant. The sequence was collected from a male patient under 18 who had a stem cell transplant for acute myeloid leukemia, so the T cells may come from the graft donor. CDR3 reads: CASSPRRQDSYEQYF. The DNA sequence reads TGTGCCAGCAGCCCGAGGAGGCAAGACTCCTACGAGCAGTACTTC.